These 18 T cell receptor beta chains were sequenced from one sample in a study of shared clonotypes between healthy human individuals. The protocol was immunoSEQ multiplex PCR, while the TCRdb copy is restricted to in-frame clones and leaves out a portion. The table lists roughly 2,300,000 clones, approximately 90% of them singletons. Specimen: naive CD4+ T cells from PBMCs. Subset here: CD45RA+ positively selected. Receptors originate from a man aged 18 to 30 in good health. Some clones in this sample may be carry-over from other donors' samples.

This clone was recorded a few times. The chain combines TRBV2 with TRBJ1-1; D ambiguous. The CDR3 has 12 residues. CDR1 is SNHLY and CDR2 is FYNNEI in the germline V gene. Trimming removed 7 bases at V and 5 bases at J, with 11 bases between. CDR3: CASTERGTEAFF. The CDR3 nucleotides read TGTGCCAGCACCGAGAGAGGGACTGAAGCTTTCTTT.

This chain links TRBV6-1 with TRBJ2-7; D is ambiguous. CDR1 MNHNS and CDR2 SASEGT come from the germline V gene. V lost 4 bases and J 1 base, leaving 14 bases between the germline ends. The CDR3 loop spans 15 amino acids. The DNA of the CDR3 is TGTGCCAGCAGTGCCCCAGGAGCCGGGTCCTACGAGCAGTACTTC. The encoded protein is CASSAPGAGSYEQYF.

Remarks on this clone: At one end the junction does not follow the germline gene, possibly because of a read error. Other DNA sequences in this sample translate to the same CDR3. The rearrangement joins TRBV28 to TRBJ2-6; the D gene is possibly TRBD1 (5 bases). The CDR3 spans 13 residues. Germline V CDR1 and CDR2: MDHEN, SYDVKM. The CDR3, as DNA: TGTGCCAGTTGGTACTCTGGGGCCAACGTCTTGACTTTC. Encoded protein: CASWYSGANVLTF.

The chain has TRBV5-1 and TRBJ2-3, with TRBD2 matching 11 bases. This CDR3 comprises 17 residues. Germline V gene sequence: CDR1 SGHRS, CDR2 YFSETQ. V trimming: 1 base; J trimming: 2 bases; junction bases outside the gene matches: 6. CDR3 bases: TGCGCCAGCAGCTTGACCACTAGCGGGGGACCCACAGATACGCAGTATTTT. Translated, it gives CASSLTTSGGPTDTQYF.

The V call is TRBV7-9, the J call TRBJ1-3; 10 bases are shared with TRBD1. The CDR3 totals 16 residues. The V and J ends lost 5 bases and 4 bases, in that order; junction bases with no gene match: 8. Per germline, CDR1 SEHNR and CDR2 FQNEAQ (reference sequence). The CDR3 nucleotides are TGTGCCAGCAGCCCACGGACAGGGGGAAAAGGAAACACCATATATTTT. It encodes CASSPRTGGKGNTIYF.

The chain combines TRBV11-2 with TRBJ1-2, with D perhaps TRBD1 (5 bases). Germline V gives CDR1 SGHAT, CDR2 FQNNGV. Trimming took off 4 bases at V and 8 bases at J, with 14 bases between the two ends. The CDR3 spans 13 residues. CDR3 residues: CASSWQGVSGYTF. The DNA for the CDR3 is TGTGCCAGCAGCTGGCAGGGAGTGAGCGGCTACACCTTC.

In this sample, this clone turned up once. The CDR3 DNA is TGTGCCAGCAGCTTAAATCAGGGTTCGTCGGCCCTCCACTTT. It encodes CASSLNQGSSALHF. The chain couples TRBV7-9 to TRBJ1-6, with D maybe TRBD1 (5 bases). Germline loops: CDR1 SEHNR, CDR2 FQNEAQ (reference sequence). CDR3 size: 14 residues. Trimming left V 2 bases short and J 14 bases short, with 16 bases between.

The V and J genes are TRBV2 and TRBJ2-1, with D possibly TRBD2 on 5 matching bases. The CDR3 has 14 residues. CDR1 SNHLY and CDR2 FYNNEI come from the germline V gene. V dropped 8 bases and J dropped 0 bases, with 11 bases sitting between them. CDR3 bases: TGTGCCAGCGAAGAGGGCCTCTCCTACAATGAGCAGTTCTTC. Its translation is CASEEGLSYNEQFF.

The V call is TRBV5-1, the J call TRBJ2-7; perhaps TRBD2 as D (5 bases). CDR3 length: 15 residues. V was clipped by 0 bases and J by 0 bases, with 10 bases between them. CDR1 and CDR2 (germline): SGHRS, YFSETQ. CDR3: CASSLARGPSYEQYF. The CDR3 coding sequence is TGCGCCAGCAGCTTGGCCCGCGGGCCCTCCTACGAGCAGTACTTC.

The V and J genes are TRBV5-1 and TRBJ2-1, with TRBD2 as a possible D gene (5 bases). CDR3 length: 16 residues. The germline V gene encodes CDR1 SGHRS and CDR2 YFSETQ. V lost 6 bases and J 2 bases, leaving 18 bases between the germline ends. The CDR3 nucleotides read TGCGCCAGCAACCCTCTTTCGGACTTGACCTACAATGAGCAGTTCTTC. Translation gives CASNPLSDLTYNEQFF.

This sequence joins TRBV5-8 and TRBJ2-7; 7 bases agree with TRBD1. The ends lost 6 bases at V and 0 bases at J; junction bases unmatched: 6. Germline assignment: CDR1 SGHTS and CDR2 YDEGEE. The CDR3 consists of 14 residues. CDR3: CASIQQGHSYEQYF. For the CDR3, the DNA is TGTGCCAGCATCCAACAGGGGCACTCCTACGAGCAGTACTTC.

The chain is built from TRBV14 and TRBJ2-3, with TRBD2 matching 8 bases. The CDR3 contains 17 residues. V shed 4 bases, J shed 6 bases, and the junction held 15 bases outside the gene matches. Germline V gene data show CDR1 as SGHDN and CDR2 as FVKESK. The CDR3, as DNA: TGTGCCAGCAGCCCCCGTAAGGGTAGCGGGATGGCGGATACGCAGTATTTT. This codes for CASSPRKGSGMADTQYF.

V is TRBV10-1 and J is TRBJ2-1, with 16 bases aligning to TRBD2. Germline lookup yields CDR1 WNHNN and CDR2 SYGVQD (reference sequence). The CDR3 has 15 amino acids. V lost 5 bases to trimming and J lost 8 bases; unmatched junction nucleotides: 3. CDR3 amino acids: CASSFGTSGRDEQFF. CDR3 DNA sequence: TGCGCCAGCAGTTTCGGGACTAGCGGGAGGGATGAGCAGTTCTTC.

The chain couples TRBV5-4 to TRBJ2-1; TRBD2 matches at 9 bases. After removal of 4 bases from V and 1 base from J, the junction contained 6 bases not matched to a gene. This CDR3 region has 16 residues. The germline V gene encodes CDR1 SGHNT and CDR2 YYREEE (reference sequence). CDR3 DNA: TGTGCCAGCAGCGTCGGGACTAGCCTATCCTACAATGAGCAGTTCTTC. It yields the protein CASSVGTSLSYNEQFF.

V gene TRBV2 combines with J gene TRBJ2-1; 9 bases map to TRBD2. The junction had 7 bases not matched to a gene; V was cut back by 10 bases and J by 0 bases. CDR1 and CDR2 (germline): SNHLY, FYNNEI. There are 15 residues in the CDR3. CDR3 amino acids: CATKLAGLSYNEQFF. The CDR3, as DNA: TGTGCCACCAAACTAGCGGGCCTCTCCTACAATGAGCAGTTCTTC.

The chain couples TRBV2 to TRBJ2-7; D not certain. The CDR3 extends over 13 amino acids. Germline V gene sequence: CDR1 SNHLY, CDR2 FYNNEI. Trimming cost V 7 bases and J 0 bases, with 10 bases left between them. CDR3 sequence: CASTAVVSYEQYF. In nucleotides, the CDR3 is TGTGCCAGCACTGCTGTAGTCTCCTACGAGCAGTACTTC.

The chain combines TRBV10-3 with TRBJ1-1; 8 bases fit TRBD1. The CDR3 runs to 17 residues. The V and J ends lost 6 bases and 0 bases, in that order; junction bases with no gene match: 12. Germline-derived CDR1 and CDR2 are ENHRY and SYGVKD. The CDR3 sequence: CAISWGDRNPMNTEAFF. CDR3 bases: TGTGCCATCAGCTGGGGGGACAGGAACCCTATGAACACTGAAGCTTTCTTT.

On this clone: Other DNA sequences in the same sample also yield this CDR3. The chain joins TRBV7-2 to TRBJ1-1, with D unresolved. Germline assignment: CDR1 SGHTA and CDR2 FQGNSA. This CDR3 spans 14 amino acids. Trimming pared 1 base from V and 4 bases from J, leaving 10 bases between. The chain's CDR3 is CASSLGRARTEAFF. Written as DNA, the CDR3 is TGTGCCAGCAGCTTAGGCCGGGCCCGCACTGAAGCTTTCTTT.